These 10 T cell receptor beta chains share one sample of origin, sequenced in a study of blood T cell repertoires in COVID-19. The repertoire was sequenced with immunoSEQ multiplex PCR; TCRdb's copy has only in-frame clones and lacks some. The table records around 170,000 clones, roughly 87% of them present only once. The sequenced sample was peripheral blood. The origin of the receptors is a woman in her 40s with acute or convalescent COVID-19.

The rearrangement links TRBV27 to TRBJ1-6; no clear D. The CDR3 length is 15 residues. Deletions cut 3 bases from V and 10 bases from J, with 16 bases between. The germline V gene encodes CDR1 MNHEY and CDR2 SMNVEV (reference sequence). The CDR3 DNA follows: TGTGCCAGCAGTTTTAACTCGGGAGGAAGCTCACCCCTCCACTTT. As protein: CASSFNSGGSSPLHF.

The gene calls are TRBV21-1 and TRBJ1-4. TRBV21-1 is a pseudogene. The CDR3 has 15 residues. The CDR3 nucleotides read TGTGCCAGCAGCAAGTCGGCAAGGGAGTACGAAAAACTGTTTTTT. Protein: CASSKSAREYEKLFF.

V usage is TRBV5-1 and J usage is TRBJ2-5; TRBD2 matches at 8 bases. Trimming took 0 bases from V and 7 from J; bases not matched to a gene: 8. Germline CDR1 and CDR2: SGHRS and YFSETQ. The CDR3 has 15 residues. Written as DNA, the CDR3 is TGCGCCAGCAGCTTGGATGCCGGGAGGGCCGCGACCCAGTACTTC. It is translated as CASSLDAGRAATQYF.

A remark on this clone: This may stem from a read error, because a much larger clone lies one nucleotide away. V usage is TRBV27 and J usage is TRBJ1-2, with 8 bases matching TRBD1. The CDR3 covers 12 residues. Germline V gene lookup returns CDR1 MNHEY and CDR2 SMNVEV (reference sequence). Trimming took 5 bases from V and 6 from J; bases not matched to a gene: 2. CDR3 protein: CASSMTGDGYTF. The CDR3 DNA reads TGTGCCAGCAGTATGACAGGGGATGGCTACACCTTC.

J is TRBJ1-4 and V is TRBV7-2, with D tentatively TRBD1 (6 bases). The V end was cut by 3 bases, the J end by 3 bases, with 8 bases between. The CDR3 totals 14 residues. Germline CDR1 SGHTA, CDR2 FQGNSA. CDR3 in amino acids: CASSLKGANEKLFF. The DNA for the CDR3 is TGTGCCAGCAGCTTGAAGGGGGCTAATGAAAAACTGTTTTTT.

The V call is TRBV7-9, the J call TRBJ1-5; D is unclear. V lost 2 bases, J lost 5 bases, and 10 bases lay in between. Germline CDR1 and CDR2: SEHNR and FQNEAQ (reference sequence). The CDR3 runs to 14 residues. The CDR3 DNA reads as TGTGCCAGCAGCTTATTTGGGGAGGATCAGCCCCAGCATTTT. Translated: CASSLFGEDQPQHF.

The chain is built from TRBV4-2 and TRBJ1-4; TRBD1 matches at 9 bases. J gave up 9 bases and V 3 bases, and 8 bases lay outside the gene matches. The CDR3 has 15 residues. The germline CDR1 and CDR2 sequences are LGHNA and YNFKEQ. The CDR3 sequence is CASSQAGTGSQKLFF. CDR3 DNA sequence: TGTGCCAGCAGCCAGGCCGGGACAGGGAGTCAAAAACTGTTTTTT.

This sequence joins TRBV30 and TRBJ1-5; weak D call: TRBD1 (5 bases). V lost 4 bases, J lost 3 bases, and 13 bases lay in between. Per the germline V gene, CDR1 is GTSNPN and CDR2 is SVGIG (reference sequence). The CDR3 sequence is 14 residues long. DNA of the CDR3: TGTGCCTGGACCAGCGGGGGTTACAATCAGCCCCAGCATTTT. Translated: CAWTSGGYNQPQHF.

The chain couples TRBV28 to TRBJ1-2; D remains ambiguous. This CDR3 spans 12 amino acids. V lost 2 bases and J lost 4, with 5 bases in between. Germline CDR1 is MDHEN and CDR2 is SYDVKM. The chain's CDR3 is CASSLRFYGYTF. The CDR3 DNA follows: TGTGCCAGCAGTTTACGGTTCTATGGCTACACCTTC.

The chain has TRBV9 and TRBJ2-1, with TRBD2 matching over 7 bases. The CDR3 runs to 17 residues. V gave up 0 bases and J gave up 0 bases; unmatched junction bases: 6. Germline-derived CDR1 and CDR2 are SGDLS and YYNGEE. The CDR3 sequence is CASSVEIAGHSYNEQFF. CDR3 sequence (DNA): TGTGCCAGCAGCGTAGAGATAGCGGGCCACTCCTACAATGAGCAGTTCTTC.